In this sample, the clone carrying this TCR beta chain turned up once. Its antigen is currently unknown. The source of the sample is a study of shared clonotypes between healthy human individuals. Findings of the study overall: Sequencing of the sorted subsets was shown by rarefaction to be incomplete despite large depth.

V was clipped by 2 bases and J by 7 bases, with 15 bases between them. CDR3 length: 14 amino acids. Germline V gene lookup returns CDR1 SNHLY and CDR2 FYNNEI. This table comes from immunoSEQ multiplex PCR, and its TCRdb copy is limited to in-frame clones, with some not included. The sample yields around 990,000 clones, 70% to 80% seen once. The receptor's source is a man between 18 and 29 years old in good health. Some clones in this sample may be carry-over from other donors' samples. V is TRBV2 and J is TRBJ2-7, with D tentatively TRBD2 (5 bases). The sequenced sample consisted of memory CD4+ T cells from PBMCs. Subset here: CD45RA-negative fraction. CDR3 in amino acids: CASSESAGPTEQYF. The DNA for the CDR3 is TGTGCCAGCAGTGAAAGTGCGGGTCCTACGGAGCAGTACTTC. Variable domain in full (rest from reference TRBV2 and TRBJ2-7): EPEVTQTPSHQVTQMGQEVILRCVPISNHLYFYWYRQILGQKVEFLVSFYNNEISEKSEIFDDQFSVERPDGSNFTLKIRSTKLEDSAMYFCASSESAGPTEQYFGPGTRLTVT.